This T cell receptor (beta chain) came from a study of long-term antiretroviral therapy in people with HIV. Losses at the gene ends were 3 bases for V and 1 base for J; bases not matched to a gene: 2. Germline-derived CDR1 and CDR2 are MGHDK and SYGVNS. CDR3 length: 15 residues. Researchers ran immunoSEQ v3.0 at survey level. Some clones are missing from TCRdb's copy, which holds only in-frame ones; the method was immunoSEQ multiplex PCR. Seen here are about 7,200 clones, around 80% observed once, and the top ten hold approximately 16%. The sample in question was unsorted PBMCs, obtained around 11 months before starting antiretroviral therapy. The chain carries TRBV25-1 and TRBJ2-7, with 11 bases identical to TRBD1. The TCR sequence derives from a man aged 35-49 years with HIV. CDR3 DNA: TGTGCCAGCAGTGAGGGGACAGGGGGGTCCTACGAGCAGTACTTC. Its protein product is CASSEGTGGSYEQYF.